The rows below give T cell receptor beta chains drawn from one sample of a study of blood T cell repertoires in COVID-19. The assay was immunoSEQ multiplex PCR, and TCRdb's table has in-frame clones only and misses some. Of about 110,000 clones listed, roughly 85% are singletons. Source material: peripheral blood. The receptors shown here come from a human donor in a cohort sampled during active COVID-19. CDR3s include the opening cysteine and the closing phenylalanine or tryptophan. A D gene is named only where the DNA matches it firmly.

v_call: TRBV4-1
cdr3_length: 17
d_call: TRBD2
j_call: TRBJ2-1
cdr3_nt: TGCGCCAGCAGCTCTAAAACGACTAGCGGGAGTGGAAATGAGCAGTTCTTC
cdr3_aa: CASSSKTTSGSGNEQFF

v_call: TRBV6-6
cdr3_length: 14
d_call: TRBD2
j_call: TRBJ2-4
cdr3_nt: TGTGCCAGCAGCCCAGAAACTAGCGGGAGCGTACAGTACTTC
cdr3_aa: CASSPETSGSVQYF

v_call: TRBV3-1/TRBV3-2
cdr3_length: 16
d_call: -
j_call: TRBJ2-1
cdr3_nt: TGTGCCAGCAGCCAAGTGGGGGGTAGCTCCTACAATGAGCAGTTCTTC
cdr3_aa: CASSQVGGSSYNEQFF

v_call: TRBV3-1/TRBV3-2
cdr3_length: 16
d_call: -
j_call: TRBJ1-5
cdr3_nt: TGTGCCAGCAGTCGAGGATCCGGGTTTGTCAATCAGCCCCAGCATTTT
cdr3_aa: CASSRGSGFVNQPQHF

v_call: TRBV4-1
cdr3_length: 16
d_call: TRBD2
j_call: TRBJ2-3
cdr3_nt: TGCGCCAGCAGCCAAGGGATAGAGGGAGGGCGAAATACGCAGTATTTT
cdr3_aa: CASSQGIEGGRNTQYF

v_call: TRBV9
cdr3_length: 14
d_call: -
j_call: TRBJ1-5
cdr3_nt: TGTGCCAGCAGCGTAGGAGGGCCCAATCAGCCCCAGCATTTT
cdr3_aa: CASSVGGPNQPQHF

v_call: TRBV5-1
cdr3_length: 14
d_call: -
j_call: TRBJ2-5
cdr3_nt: TGCGCCAGCAGCGGAGGGGCCTTCCAAGAGACCCAGTACTTC
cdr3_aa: CASSGGAFQETQYF

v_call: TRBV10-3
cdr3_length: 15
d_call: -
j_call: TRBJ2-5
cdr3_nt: TGTGCCATCAGGGTGACAGGACAGAGCCAAGAGACCCAGTACTTC
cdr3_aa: CAIRVTGQSQETQYF

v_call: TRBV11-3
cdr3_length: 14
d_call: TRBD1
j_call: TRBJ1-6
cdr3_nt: TGTGCCAGCAGCCCCGGACAGGGGGCTTCACCCCTCCACTTT
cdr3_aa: CASSPGQGASPLHF

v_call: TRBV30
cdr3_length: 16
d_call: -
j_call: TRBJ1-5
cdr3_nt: TGTGCCTGGAGGGAACAGGGCCTCTATAGCAATCAGCCCCAGCATTTT
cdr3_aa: CAWREQGLYSNQPQHF